This T cell receptor (beta chain) originates from a study of cytomegalovirus exposure and HLA in healthy donors. As regards this clone: Its cognate antigen is unknown.

The donors belonged to the approximately 120-subject validation cohort, separate from the roughly 720-subject first cohort. The study, taken as a whole, reports: There were a few CMV-associated chains whose specificity for CMV antigens was confirmed in vitro. The authors listed 150 to 200 TCR beta chains as cytomegalovirus-associated.

Measured with immunoSEQ multiplex PCR; TCRdb has only the in-frame clones, and not every one. The top ten hold 4% to 4.5% of the sample, which has approximately 160,000 clones, just under 90% seen once. The origin of this receptor is a man between 18 and 35 years old in good health and CMV-seropositive. The sample consisted of PBMCs.

This chain's CDR3 is CATSRVTDYNEQFF. For the CDR3, the DNA is TGTGCCACCAGCAGAGTTACTGATTACAATGAGCAGTTCTTC. The chain uses TRBV15 and TRBJ2-1; D unclear. V shed 1 base and J shed 4 bases, with 8 bases lying between them. CDR3 length equals 14 residues. Per germline, CDR1 LNHNV and CDR2 YYDKDF (reference sequence). Full variable domain (missing parts from reference TRBV15 and TRBJ2-1): DAMVIQNPRYQVTQFGKPVTLSCSQTLNHNVMYWYQQKSSQAPKLLFHYYDKDFNNEADTPDNFQSRRPNTSFCFLDIRSPGLGDTAMYLCATSRVTDYNEQFFGPGTRLTVL.